Following are 14 T cell receptor beta chains from one sample sequenced in a study of blood T cell repertoires in COVID-19 (TCRdb year 2020). Receptor amplification or capture employed the immunoSEQ multiplex PCR assay. TCRdb obtained this table from immuneACCESS and retained in-frame rearrangements with V and J assigned. These tables miss some clones; where compared with another copy, unresolved V genes account for less than half of the shortfall, and the remainder is unexplained. The sample yields under 350,000 clones; approximately 83% were counted once. The ten biggest clones cover more than 10% of the sample. The material sequenced was peripheral blood. The source is a human donor in a cohort sampled during active COVID-19.

V and J are TRBV9 and TRBJ2-1; 7 nucleotides align to TRBD1. Germline CDR1 is SGDLS and CDR2 is YYNGEE. V trimming: 2 bases; J trimming: 8 bases; junction bases outside the gene matches: 7. This CDR3 is 14 amino acids long. The CDR3 DNA reads as TGTGCCAGCAGCGTTCGACAGGGAATGGATGAGCAGTTCTTC. This sequence encodes CASSVRQGMDEQFF.

The rearrangement joins TRBV19 to TRBJ1-1, with TRBD1 identical over 11 bases. V trimming: 7 bases; J trimming: 6 bases; junction bases outside the gene matches: 10. The CDR3 is 15 amino acids. Germline CDR1 LNHDA, CDR2 SQIVND (reference sequence). The CDR3 loop is CASTRTGGVGSEAFF. The CDR3 bases are TGTGCCAGTACGAGGACAGGGGGCGTTGGATCTGAAGCTTTCTTT.

The chain carries TRBV29-1 and TRBJ1-3; 9 nucleotides match TRBD1. Per germline, CDR1 SQVTM and CDR2 ANQGSEA. The length of the CDR3 is 18 residues. V lost 0 bases and J lost 1; bases outside the gene matches: 10. Here the CDR3 reads CSVEEAPGQGTSGNTIYF. CDR3 bases: TGCAGCGTTGAAGAAGCCCCGGGACAGGGTACATCTGGAAACACCATATATTTT.

This rearrangement joins TRBV19 to TRBJ2-1, with TRBD2 matching 7 bases. Trimming cost V 4 bases and J 5 bases; bases outside gene matches: 11. This CDR3 is built from 16 residues. The germline CDR1 and CDR2 sequences are LNHDA and SQIVND (reference sequence). CDR3 bases: TGTGCCAGTAGTACTCAAGCCGGGACTACAAACAATGAGCAGTTCTTC. This codes for CASSTQAGTTNNEQFF.

The CDR3, as DNA: TGCGCCAGCAGCCAACTTGAGACAGGGGGAGAGACCCAGTACTTC. It encodes CASSQLETGGETQYF. V gene TRBV5-1 combines with J gene TRBJ2-5; 9 nucleotides agree with TRBD1. V lost 4 bases, J lost 4 bases, and 8 bases stayed unmatched. The length of the CDR3 is 15 residues. Germline CDR1 reads SGHRS; CDR2 reads YFSETQ.

The chain is built from TRBV4-3 and TRBJ2-1; 9 nucleotides match TRBD1. This CDR3 is 14 amino acids long. CDR1 is LGHNA, CDR2 YSLEER, per germline. V was pared by 4 bases and J by 7 bases, with 5 bases of the junction left unmatched. The DNA for the CDR3 is TGCGCCAGCAGCCCAGGGACAGGGTCTAATGAGCAGTTCTTC. This translates into CASSPGTGSNEQFF.

The chain is built from TRBV29-1 and TRBJ2-1; D is uncertain. The ends were cut back, 5 bases at V and 4 bases at J, with 12 bases in the middle. CDR3 length equals 13 residues. The germline V gene encodes CDR1 SQVTM and CDR2 ANQGSEA. The CDR3 DNA is TGCAGCGTTCGAATGACAACATACAATGAGCAGTTCTTC. Translated, it gives CSVRMTTYNEQFF.

This clone turned up a few times. The chain couples TRBV24-1 to TRBJ2-5; TRBD2 agrees at 8 bases. CDR3 length equals 17 residues. Germline V gene sequence: CDR1 KGHDR, CDR2 SFDVKD. Trimming removed 5 bases from V and 3 bases from J; junction bases left unmatched: 13. The DNA for the CDR3 is TGTGCCACCAGTGGGCCTCTTGGGACTAGATCCAAAGAGACCCAGTACTTC. This sequence encodes CATSGPLGTRSKETQYF.

The genes are TRBV7-8 and TRBJ2-2, with D perhaps matching TRBD2 (6 bases). The CDR3 spans 15 residues. V lost 5 bases to trimming and J lost 3 bases, with 13 bases between them. Germline lookup yields CDR1 SGHVS and CDR2 FQNEAQ. The CDR3 loop reads CASSQRRADTGELFF. CDR3 DNA sequence: TGTGCCAGCAGCCAGAGGAGGGCGGACACCGGGGAGCTGTTTTTT.

This clone was recorded many times. This chain links TRBV28 with TRBJ1-2, with 9 nucleotides matching TRBD1. This CDR3 region has 14 residues. Trimming cost V 8 bases and J 8 bases; bases outside gene matches: 12. CDR1 MDHEN and CDR2 SYDVKM come from the germline V gene. In nucleotides, the CDR3 is TGTGCCAGCCTTCGGGACAGGGTAAGAAGCGGCTACACCTTC. Translating it yields CASLRDRVRSGYTF.

Here the CDR3 reads CASSLVGTTYEQYF. CDR3 in DNA: TGCGCCAGCAGCTTGGTGGGCACGACCTACGAGCAGTACTTC. The chain employs TRBV5-1 and TRBJ2-7; D not resolved. Trimming pared 0 bases from V and 2 bases from J, leaving 9 bases between. The germline V gene encodes CDR1 SGHRS and CDR2 YFSETQ. The CDR3 runs to 14 residues.

J is TRBJ2-4 and V is TRBV11-2; D is perhaps TRBD2 (6 bases). Per the germline V gene, CDR1 is SGHAT and CDR2 is FQNNGV. Trimming left V 2 bases short and J 3 bases short, with 14 bases between. The CDR3 has 16 amino acids. CDR3 nucleotide sequence: TGTGCCAGCAGCTTAATCGCAGGGACTGTCAAAAACATTCAGTACTTC. It translates to CASSLIAGTVKNIQYF.

CDR3 loop: CASSHYRDGAEAFF. The CDR3 DNA follows: TGTGCCAGCAGTCACTACAGGGACGGCGCTGAAGCTTTCTTT. The gene calls are TRBV27 and TRBJ1-1, with D maybe TRBD1 (6 bases). The CDR3 runs 14 residues. Trimming shortened V by 5 bases and J by 6 bases, and 16 bases separated the two germline ends. Looked up from germline, CDR1 is MNHEY and CDR2 is SMNVEV (reference sequence).

The rearrangement uses TRBV7-3 and TRBJ2-3; no clear D gene. Germline CDR1 reads SGHTA; CDR2 reads FQGTGA. V was trimmed by 2 bases and J by 10 bases, leaving 10 bases between them. The CDR3 spans 12 residues. CDR3 nucleotide sequence: TGTGCCAGCAGCTTAGGGCAGGTTCCGCAGTATTTT. Protein sequence: CASSLGQVPQYF.